Each of the 29 T cell receptor beta chains below was sequenced from the same sample in a study of blood T cell repertoires in COVID-19. The protocol was immunoSEQ multiplex PCR, while the TCRdb copy is restricted to in-frame clones and leaves out a portion. The repertoire consists of 150,000 to 200,000 clones, with roughly 80% occurring once and the leading ten covering about 3%. Sequenced sample: peripheral blood. These receptors were collected from a man aged 65-85 years with acute or convalescent COVID-19.

At least ten counts were recorded for this clone. The rearrangement joins TRBV2 to TRBJ1-2; 8 bases map to TRBD1. V trimming: 6 bases; J trimming: 8 bases; junction bases outside the gene matches: 5. Germline V gene lookup returns CDR1 SNHLY and CDR2 FYNNEI. This CDR3 is 12 amino acids long. The CDR3 DNA reads as TGTGCCAGCAGGCCGACAGGGGCGGGCTACACCTTC. It specifies CASRPTGAGYTF.

The chain has TRBV14 and TRBJ1-1, with a possible D match to TRBD1 (5 bases). The CDR3 spans 13 residues. Per germline, CDR1 SGHDN and CDR2 FVKESK. V was pared by 0 bases and J by 7 bases, with 9 bases between. The CDR3 spells CASSQDSGVEAFF. DNA for the CDR3: TGTGCCAGCAGCCAAGATTCGGGGGTTGAAGCTTTCTTT.

The chain has TRBV25-1 and TRBJ1-1; D is perhaps TRBD1 (5 bases). Trimming pared 1 base from V and 11 bases from J, leaving 20 bases between. CDR3 length equals 15 residues. From germline, CDR1 is MGHDK and CDR2 SYGVNS. CDR3 in amino acids: CASSELGGGQQGAFF. The CDR3 DNA is TGTGCCAGCAGTGAATTGGGGGGTGGCCAACAAGGGGCTTTCTTT.

The CDR3 here is CASRPPSGYTDTQYF. As DNA, the CDR3 is TGTGCAAGTCGACCACCTAGCGGCTACACAGATACGCAGTATTTT. The V call is TRBV12-2, the J call TRBJ2-3; TRBD2 is taken as the D call from the table, unchecked against the DNA. TRBV12-2 is a documented pseudogene. CDR3 length: 15 residues.

This chain joins TRBV28 and TRBJ1-4, with 10 bases matching TRBD1. Germline V gene lookup returns CDR1 MDHEN and CDR2 SYDVKM. V lost 5 bases, J lost 1 base, and 16 bases stayed unmatched. CDR3 length equals 20 residues. CDR3 DNA: TGTGCCAGCAGTGTCAACCTACGACGACAGGGGGCGTTAACTAATGAAAAACTGTTTTTT. This translates into CASSVNLRRQGALTNEKLFF.

This chain uses TRBV7-8 with TRBJ2-7; 12 bases match TRBD1. Germline values: CDR1 SGHVS, CDR2 FQNEAQ. This CDR3 has 15 residues. V lost 5 bases to trimming and J lost 3 bases; unmatched junction nucleotides: 5. The CDR3 protein is CASSPGTGGFYEQYF. CDR3 coding DNA: TGTGCCAGCAGCCCCGGGACAGGGGGCTTCTACGAGCAGTACTTC.

The chain couples TRBV2 to TRBJ2-5, with TRBD2 identical over 9 bases. The CDR3 totals 17 residues. The trim removed 6 bases at V and 4 bases at J, leaving 15 bases unmatched. Germline V gene sequence: CDR1 SNHLY, CDR2 FYNNEI. CDR3 loop: CASREGGASGKAETQYF. Written as DNA, the CDR3 is TGTGCCAGCAGGGAGGGTGGGGCTAGCGGGAAGGCAGAGACCCAGTACTTC. Full variable domain (remainder filled in from reference TRBV2 and TRBJ2-5): EPEVTQTPSHQVTQMGQEVILRCVPISNHLYFYWYRQILGQKVEFLVSFYNNEISEKSEIFDDQFSVERPDGSNFTLKIRSTKLEDSAMYFCASREGGASGKAETQYFGPGTRLLVL.

This sequence joins TRBV5-1 and TRBJ2-1; TRBD2 matches 10 bases. V shed 2 bases and J 4 bases; nucleotides not matched to a gene: 6. This CDR3 contains 16 residues. CDR1 is SGHRS, CDR2 YFSETQ, per germline. For the CDR3, the DNA is TGCGCCAGCAGCTTCGCTAGCGGGGGAACTTACAATGAGCAGTTCTTC. It is translated as CASSFASGGTYNEQFF.

The rearrangement joins TRBV7-8 to TRBJ2-2; TRBD2 matches 7 bases. From germline, CDR1 is SGHVS and CDR2 FQNEAQ. CDR3 length: 16 amino acids. V shed 1 base, J shed 7 bases, and the junction held 9 bases outside the gene matches. The DNA for the CDR3 is TGTGCCAGCAGCTTAGTTACCAGCGGGATAAGCGGGGAGCTGTTTTTT. This sequence encodes CASSLVTSGISGELFF.

The V gene is TRBV4-1, the J gene TRBJ1-5, with a weak D call TRBD1 (5 bases). CDR1 is MGHRA and CDR2 is YSYEKL in the germline V gene. This CDR3 is built from 15 residues. V was trimmed by 4 bases and J by 7 bases, leaving 17 bases between them. CDR3 loop: CASSPRAGRKQPQHF. In DNA, the CDR3 is TGCGCCAGCAGCCCCCGAGCAGGGAGGAAACAGCCCCAGCATTTT.

The V gene is TRBV9, the J gene TRBJ1-5; no clear D. Trimming took off 4 bases at V and 1 base at J, with 12 bases between the two ends. This CDR3 has 15 amino acids. The germline gives CDR1 SGDLS, CDR2 YYNGEE. The CDR3 DNA reads as TGTGCCAGCAGCACGGGTACCGGGAGCAATCAGCCCCAGCATTTT. It translates to CASSTGTGSNQPQHF.

This clone was picked up one time. This chain links TRBV9 with TRBJ2-5, with TRBD2 matching over 8 bases. Germline loops: CDR1 SGDLS, CDR2 YYNGEE. CDR3 size: 14 residues. V lost 0 bases to trimming and J lost 4 bases; unmatched junction nucleotides: 2. This CDR3 reads CASSVAGGPETQYF. The CDR3 DNA sequence: TGTGCCAGCAGCGTAGCGGGGGGGCCAGAGACCCAGTACTTC.

The chain has TRBV19 and TRBJ1-1; 7 bases agree with TRBD1. The CDR3 consists of 16 residues. V lost 5 bases, J lost 0 bases, and 9 bases stayed unmatched. From germline, CDR1 is LNHDA and CDR2 SQIVND (reference sequence). The CDR3 nucleotides are TGTGCCAGTAGTGCAATGGGACAGCCTTTGAACACTGAAGCTTTCTTT. Amino acids: CASSAMGQPLNTEAFF. Full variable domain (rest looked up from reference TRBV19 and TRBJ1-1): DGGITQSPKYLFRKEGQNVTLSCEQNLNHDAMYWYRQDPGQGLRLIYYSQIVNDFQKGDIAEGYSVSREKKESFPLTVTSAQKNPTAFYLCASSAMGQPLNTEAFFGQGTRLTVV.

DNA of the CDR3: TGTGCCAGAAGCAACCAAAGACAGGGACCCTCCTTTAGCAATCAGCCCCAGCATTTT. Translating it yields CARSNQRQGPSFSNQPQHF. The chain couples TRBV7-5 to TRBJ1-5; TRBD1, as called in the table, went unchecked against the DNA. TRBV7-5 is an annotated pseudogene. This CDR3 is 19 amino acids long.

This sequence joins TRBV12-3 or TRBV12-4 and TRBJ1-5, with a tentative D call TRBD1 (5 bases). This CDR3 spans 13 amino acids. The ends were cut back, 3 bases at V and 7 bases at J, with 10 bases in the middle. CDR3 loop: CASSFGGGQPQHF. The CDR3 nucleotides are TGTGCCAGCAGTTTTGGGGGGGGACAGCCCCAGCATTTT.

The chain joins TRBV28 to TRBJ2-7, with 13 bases identical to TRBD2. Germline loops: CDR1 MDHEN, CDR2 SYDVKM. V lost 5 bases to trimming and J lost 6 bases; unmatched junction nucleotides: 7. The CDR3 is made up of 15 amino acids. In nucleotides, the CDR3 is TGTGCCAGCAGTCAGCCCGGGACTAGCGGGACCGAGCAGTACTTC. It encodes CASSQPGTSGTEQYF.

V and J are TRBV3-1 (or the pseudogene TRBV3-2) and TRBJ2-7; weak D call: TRBD2 (5 bases). The CDR3 has 16 amino acids. Germline V gives CDR1 LGHDT, CDR2 YNNKEL (reference sequence). V was pared by 3 bases and J by 1 base, with 16 bases between. The CDR3 region is CASSQVRGLRSYEQYF. CDR3 DNA: TGTGCCAGCAGCCAGGTACGAGGGCTTAGGTCCTACGAGCAGTACTTC.

The chain links TRBV25-1 to TRBJ2-1; 11 positions agree with TRBD2. V dropped 6 bases and J dropped 3; count of bases not matched to a gene: 4. There are 15 residues in the CDR3. Germline assignment: CDR1 MGHDK and CDR2 SYGVNS. This chain's CDR3 is CASSGGLADYNEQFF. For the CDR3, the DNA is TGTGCCAGCAGCGGGGGACTAGCGGACTACAATGAGCAGTTCTTC.

The gene calls are TRBV19 and TRBJ2-1; 11 bases agree with TRBD2. The V gene's germline CDR1 is LNHDA and CDR2 SQIVND (reference sequence). There are 16 residues in the CDR3. Germline trimming cut 1 base from V and 15 bases from J; bases unmatched to any gene: 14. The CDR3 coding sequence is TGTGCCAGTAGTATAGTGCCTAGCGGGGGGCTAGTTGAATGGTTCTTC. It yields the protein CASSIVPSGGLVEWFF.

The V and J genes are TRBV6-1 and TRBJ2-7; the match to TRBD1 covers 7 bases. V lost 2 bases, J lost 0 bases, and 10 bases stayed unmatched. This CDR3 has 17 residues. Germline V lookup: CDR1 MNHNS, CDR2 SASEGT. The CDR3: CASSERKTGYSSYEQYF. The CDR3 DNA follows: TGTGCCAGCAGTGAAAGGAAGACAGGGTATAGCTCCTACGAGCAGTACTTC.

J is TRBJ1-4 and V is TRBV5-1, with D hard to call. Deletions cut 4 bases from V and 8 bases from J, with 9 bases between. This CDR3 is 12 amino acids long. The germline gives CDR1 SGHRS, CDR2 YFSETQ. CDR3 nucleotides: TGCGCCAGCAGCGGAGGCGCGGAAAAACTGTTTTTT. Protein sequence: CASSGGAEKLFF.

This clone was observed a handful of times. This sequence joins TRBV2 and TRBJ2-3; D unclear. Per germline, CDR1 SNHLY and CDR2 FYNNEI. The length of the CDR3 is 15 residues. V lost 2 bases, J lost 1 base, and 10 bases lay in between. Here the CDR3 DNA reads TGTGCCAGCAGTGAATCCTTATATCGCACAGATACGCAGTATTTT. This sequence encodes CASSESLYRTDTQYF.

This clone was seen only a few times. The gene calls are TRBV6-1 and TRBJ2-3, with D unresolved. Between the trimmed V and J ends, which lost 3 bases and 6 bases, there was a span of 7 bases. Germline assignment: CDR1 MNHNS and CDR2 SASEGT. CDR3 length equals 12 residues. The CDR3 coding sequence is TGTGCCAGCAGTGAGAGTTCGGATACGCAGTATTTT. Encoded protein: CASSESSDTQYF.

This clone was counted once. V usage is TRBV7-9 and J usage is TRBJ2-7; D gene ambiguous. The CDR3 contains 15 residues. V gave up 4 bases and J gave up 2 bases, with 15 bases separating them. Germline V CDR1 and CDR2: SEHNR, FQNEAQ (reference sequence). The CDR3 nucleotides are TGTGCCAGCAGCTCCTCTCGTGGCCTGACCTACGAGCAGTACTTC. This sequence encodes CASSSSRGLTYEQYF.

The chain carries TRBV10-3 and TRBJ2-5, with D possibly TRBD2 on 5 matching bases. Trimming took 0 bases from V and 2 from J, leaving 10 bases between them. The CDR3 is made up of 15 amino acids. CDR1 and CDR2 from the germline V gene are ENHRY and SYGVKD. The CDR3 DNA reads as TGTGCCATCAGTGAGTCGAGAGGGCCTCAAGAGACCCAGTACTTC. Translated: CAISESRGPQETQYF.

J is TRBJ2-7 and V is TRBV5-1; D might be TRBD2 (5 bases). The length of the CDR3 is 13 residues. V was pared by 4 bases and J by 5 bases, with 13 bases between. Germline values: CDR1 SGHRS, CDR2 YFSETQ. DNA for the CDR3: TGCGCCAGCAGCGCCCAGGCGGGCGACGAGCAGTACTTC. As protein: CASSAQAGDEQYF.

The V and J genes are TRBV13 and TRBJ2-5; 11 bases agree with TRBD2. V lost 5 bases and J lost 0; bases outside the gene matches: 8. CDR3 length: 17 amino acids. From germline, CDR1 is PRHDT and CDR2 FYEKMQ (reference sequence). The CDR3 nucleotides read TGTGCCAGCAGCCGAAGACTAGCGGGGATGCACCAAGAGACCCAGTACTTC. The encoded protein is CASSRRLAGMHQETQYF. Full variable domain (remainder filled in from reference TRBV13 and TRBJ2-5): AAGVIQSPRHLIKEKRETATLKCYPIPRHDTVYWYQQGPGQDPQFLISFYEKMQSDKGSIPDRFSAQQFSDYHSELNMSSLELGDSALYFCASSRRLAGMHQETQYFGPGTRLLVL.

The J gene is TRBJ1-2, the V gene TRBV5-1; no definite D call. With 4 bases removed from V and 4 bases from J, the gap between germline ends came to 17 bases. CDR3 length: 15 residues. Germline V gene sequence: CDR1 SGHRS, CDR2 YFSETQ. CDR3 loop: CASSTGSSTIYGYTF. In DNA, the CDR3 is TGCGCCAGCAGCACCGGGTCCAGCACCATCTATGGCTACACCTTC.

The chain links TRBV5-8 to TRBJ2-3, with D hard to call. Germline V gene lookup returns CDR1 SGHTS and CDR2 YDEGEE. The CDR3 runs to 14 residues. Trimming left V 0 bases short and J 5 bases short, with 10 bases between. Here the CDR3 DNA reads TGTGCCAGCAGCTTGGGCCAAAGGAGAGATACGCAGTATTTT. This codes for CASSLGQRRDTQYF.